Listed here is a single T cell receptor beta chain. Antigen unknown. The sample originates from a study of response to subunit inactivated influenza vaccine. Study outcomes and limitations: Each seasonal influenza vaccination, the authors suggested, recruits few new T cells.

The CDR3 has 14 amino acids. The V and J ends lost 4 bases and 7 bases respectively, with 13 bases between them. The germline CDR1 and CDR2 sequences are MGHRA and YSYEKL. TCRdb re-analysed the RT-PCR reads in MiXCR, keeping a single row per CDR3 protein. This table has about 700,000 distinct CDR3 sequences, about 15% appearing once. This sample comprised PBMCs from blood, obtained 12 days after vaccination. The TCR sequence derives from a man aged 50 to 60 who received an inactivated influenza vaccine. The chain links TRBV4-1 to TRBJ1-4; D remains ambiguous. The CDR3 loop is CASSPWEGGEKLFF. In nucleotides, the CDR3 is TGCGCCAGCAGCCCCTGGGAGGGAGGTGAAAAACTGTTTTTT.